A selection of T cell receptor beta chains follows, all from one sample in a study of T-cell memory formation after mild COVID-19. One entry per CDR3 protein results from TCRdb running MiXCR on the 5' RACE reads. The sample includes almost 550,000 distinct CDR3 sequences, roughly 21% seen only once; the top ten take approximately 12%. Sample: PBMCs or a T cell subset sorted from them (not recorded which). The source of these receptors is an adult woman who had mild COVID-19 (a few samples of this study predate the infection). Cell type and time point are not known. The CDR3 runs from the conserved cysteine through the conserved F or W. D genes are given only for firm matches. The size entry is marked missing in some rows and otherwise reads once, few, many or a size class.

d_gene: .
v_gene: TRBV11-2
j_gene: TRBJ2-7
abundance: .
len: 13
CDR3nt: TGTGCCAGCAGCTCGACTTCCACGGACGAGCAGTACTTC
CDR3aa: CASSSTSTDEQYF

d_gene: TRBD1
v_gene: TRBV7-9
j_gene: TRBJ1-4
abundance: few
len: 15
CDR3nt: TGTGCCAGCAGTTCGGACAGGGATGGGAATGAAAAACTGTTTTTT
CDR3aa: CASSSDRDGNEKLFF

d_gene: .
v_gene: TRBV29-1
j_gene: TRBJ1-1
abundance: .
len: 13
CDR3nt: TGCAGCGTTGGGACCTTAGGGAACACTGAAGCTTTCTTT
CDR3aa: CSVGTLGNTEAFF

d_gene: .
v_gene: TRBV3-1
j_gene: TRBJ2-2
abundance: .
len: 13
CDR3nt: TGTGCCAGCAGCCAAGGATACACCGGGGAGCTGTTTTTT
CDR3aa: CASSQGYTGELFF

d_gene: .
v_gene: TRBV6-1
j_gene: TRBJ2-7
abundance: .
len: 12
CDR3nt: TGTGCCAGCAGTGAAGTGGCGGGATGGCAGTACTTC
CDR3aa: CASSEVAGWQYF

d_gene: TRBD2
v_gene: TRBV7-2
j_gene: TRBJ2-3
abundance: .
len: 15
CDR3nt: TGTGCCAGCAGCCCCGGGACTACCCACACAGATACGCAGTATTTT
CDR3aa: CASSPGTTHTDTQYF

d_gene: TRBD1
v_gene: TRBV29-1
j_gene: TRBJ1-3
abundance: few
len: 14
CDR3nt: TGCAGCGTTTCACAGGGGAACTCTGGAAACACCATATATTTT
CDR3aa: CSVSQGNSGNTIYF

d_gene: TRBD2
v_gene: TRBV6-5
j_gene: TRBJ2-1
abundance: few
len: 13
CDR3nt: TGTGCCAGCAGGGCGGGGGAGTACAATGAGCAGTTCTTC
CDR3aa: CASRAGEYNEQFF

d_gene: .
v_gene: TRBV5-1
j_gene: TRBJ2-7
abundance: .
len: 14
CDR3nt: TGCGCCAGCAGCTGGGCAGGCGAGACCTACGAGCAGTACTTC
CDR3aa: CASSWAGETYEQYF

d_gene: .
v_gene: TRBV9
j_gene: TRBJ2-3
abundance: .
len: 15
CDR3nt: TGTGCCAGCAGCGTAGGAGGCAGGGGGGATAATACGCAGTATTTT
CDR3aa: CASSVGGRGDNTQYF

d_gene: .
v_gene: TRBV6-4
j_gene: TRBJ2-3
abundance: .
len: 14
CDR3nt: TGTGCCAGCAGTGAGGGGGAGGCCACAGATACGCAGTATTTT
CDR3aa: CASSEGEATDTQYF

d_gene: TRBD1
v_gene: TRBV29-1
j_gene: TRBJ2-2
abundance: .
len: 15
CDR3nt: TGCAGCGTTGGAGGGACAGGGCATTGGACAGGGGAGCTGTTTTTT
CDR3aa: CSVGGTGHWTGELFF

d_gene: .
v_gene: TRBV12-3/TRBV12-4
j_gene: TRBJ2-1
abundance: .
len: 18
CDR3nt: TGTGCCAGCAGTTTATTCCCGCCGACTTCGAGCTCCTACAATGAGCAGTTCTTC
CDR3aa: CASSLFPPTSSSYNEQFF

d_gene: .
v_gene: TRBV5-6
j_gene: TRBJ1-5
abundance: few
len: 13
CDR3nt: TGTGCCAGCAGCAAAACAGAGAATCAGCCCCAGCATTTT
CDR3aa: CASSKTENQPQHF

d_gene: .
v_gene: TRBV7-2
j_gene: TRBJ2-7
abundance: many
len: 13
CDR3nt: TGTGCCAGCAGCCGCTTGGGGGAAACAGTGCAGTACTTC
CDR3aa: CASSRLGETVQYF

d_gene: .
v_gene: TRBV6-2/TRBV6-3
j_gene: TRBJ2-1
abundance: few
len: 17
CDR3nt: TGTGCCAGCACTCCATTGCAAGGGACCCCGGGGTACAATGAGCAGTTCTTC
CDR3aa: CASTPLQGTPGYNEQFF

d_gene: .
v_gene: TRBV7-9
j_gene: TRBJ1-3
abundance: .
len: 14
CDR3nt: TGTGCCAGCACCGTAGCGGGAGCTGGAAACACCATATATTTT
CDR3aa: CASTVAGAGNTIYF

d_gene: TRBD1
v_gene: TRBV11-1
j_gene: TRBJ2-7
abundance: few
len: 14
CDR3nt: TGTGCCAGCAGCTCGGGACAGGGCCATGAAGAGCAGTACTTC
CDR3aa: CASSSGQGHEEQYF

d_gene: .
v_gene: TRBV12-3/TRBV12-4
j_gene: TRBJ1-3
abundance: few
len: 15
CDR3nt: TGTGCCAGCAGTTTAGTTGTAATCACTGGAAACACCATATATTTT
CDR3aa: CASSLVVITGNTIYF

d_gene: .
v_gene: TRBV18
j_gene: TRBJ2-7
abundance: .
len: 13
CDR3nt: TGTGCCAGCTCACCAATGAGCTCCTACGAGCAGTACTTC
CDR3aa: CASSPMSSYEQYF

d_gene: TRBD2
v_gene: TRBV4-2
j_gene: TRBJ2-1
abundance: once
len: 19
CDR3nt: TGTGCCAGCAGCCAAGATTGGGAGGGACTAGGGCGGTCCTACAATGAGCAGTTCTTC
CDR3aa: CASSQDWEGLGRSYNEQFF

d_gene: TRBD1
v_gene: TRBV6-5
j_gene: TRBJ2-6
abundance: few
len: 17
CDR3nt: TGTGCCAGCGGGGGTAGGGGGCAACCCTCCGGGGCCAACGTCCTGACTTTC
CDR3aa: CASGGRGQPSGANVLTF

d_gene: TRBD1
v_gene: TRBV29-1
j_gene: TRBJ2-3
abundance: .
len: 13
CDR3nt: TGCAGCGTTTGGACAGGGAGCACAGATACGCAGTATTTT
CDR3aa: CSVWTGSTDTQYF

d_gene: .
v_gene: TRBV6-5
j_gene: TRBJ1-2
abundance: .
len: 12
CDR3nt: TGTGCCAGCAGCGCCCGGGCAGGTGGCTACACCTTC
CDR3aa: CASSARAGGYTF

d_gene: .
v_gene: TRBV30
j_gene: TRBJ2-7
abundance: few
len: 14
CDR3nt: TGTGCCTGGAGCTGGGGGCAGGGTGAACACGAGCAGTACTTC
CDR3aa: CAWSWGQGEHEQYF

d_gene: .
v_gene: TRBV9
j_gene: TRBJ1-3
abundance: .
len: 14
CDR3nt: TGTGCCAGCAGCGTGTCCAATGGGGGCAACACCATATATTTT
CDR3aa: CASSVSNGGNTIYF

d_gene: TRBD2
v_gene: TRBV4-2
j_gene: TRBJ2-2
abundance: .
len: 17
CDR3nt: TGTGCCAGCAGCCAAGATCTAGCGGGGGGGAACACCGGGGAGCTGTTTTTT
CDR3aa: CASSQDLAGGNTGELFF

d_gene: .
v_gene: TRBV5-1
j_gene: TRBJ2-1
abundance: few
len: 16
CDR3nt: TGCGCCAGCAGCTTGGTCTCTACAGCGGCCTACAATGAGCAGTTCTTC
CDR3aa: CASSLVSTAAYNEQFF

d_gene: .
v_gene: TRBV7-6
j_gene: TRBJ2-2
abundance: .
len: 15
CDR3nt: TGTGCCAGCAGCTGGGAATCCATCTACACCGGGGAGCTGTTTTTT
CDR3aa: CASSWESIYTGELFF